Listed here are 28 T cell receptor beta chains from one sample, sequenced in a study of OX40 agonist ivuxolimab in advanced cancers. The data were produced by immunoSEQ multiplex PCR, yet TCRdb's version contains in-frame clones alone and is incomplete. The sample has approximately 12,000 clones, around 90% seen once. The sequenced sample was CD4+ or CD8+ T cells sorted from blood, obtained in a trial of the OX40 agonist ivuxolimab. These receptors all stem from an adult with an advanced solid tumor such as melanoma, head and neck, liver or kidney cancer.

The J gene is TRBJ2-2, the V gene TRBV25-1, with D unclear. Trimming removed 6 bases from V and 2 bases from J, with 7 bases in between. Germline V gene lookup returns CDR1 MGHDK and CDR2 SYGVNS. The CDR3 is 13 residues long. This CDR3 reads CASSPANTGELFF. The CDR3 DNA is TGTGCCAGCAGCCCAGCAAACACCGGGGAGCTGTTTTTT.

The chain couples TRBV6-1 to TRBJ1-3, with 7 bases that match TRBD1. The junction had 4 bases not matched to a gene; V was cut back by 5 bases and J by 0 bases. This CDR3 is 15 amino acids long. The V gene's germline CDR1 is MNHNS and CDR2 SASEGT. As DNA, the CDR3 is TGTGCCAGCAGTCCATGGGACAGCTCTGGAAACACCATATATTTT. Residues: CASSPWDSSGNTIYF.

V gene TRBV19 combines with J gene TRBJ2-5; D unclear. The DNA end lines up better with TRBJ2-7; the J call may be wrong. The V gene's germline CDR1 is LNHDA and CDR2 SQIVND (reference sequence). CDR3 length: 14 residues. The CDR3, as DNA: TGTGCCAGTAGTATGGGTGGCGGTACCTACGAGCAGTACTTC. Its protein product is CASSMGGGTYEQYF.

About this clone itself: At one of its ends the junction is not consistent with the germline gene, which may arise from a read error. The genes are TRBV28 and TRBJ2-4, with D uncertain. The CDR3 contains 9 residues. In germline, CDR1 is MDHEN, CDR2 SYDVKM. The CDR3 DNA is TGTGCCAGCAGTCCGCCTTTCACATTC. It specifies CASSPPFTF.

The chain links TRBV19 to TRBJ2-3; D uncertain. Per germline, CDR1 LNHDA and CDR2 SQIVND (reference sequence). The germline V and J ends were trimmed by 7 bases and 9 bases, with 11 bases remaining between them. The CDR3 is 11 amino acids. The CDR3 DNA reads as TGTGCCAGTAAAGGGTTTTTAACGCAGTATTTT. Translated: CASKGFLTQYF.

This chain links TRBV9 with TRBJ2-3, with D perhaps given as TRBD1 or TRBD2 (5 bases each). The CDR3 has 14 residues. CDR1 and CDR2 from the germline V gene are SGDLS and YYNGEE. Deletions cut 0 bases from V and 1 base from J, with 6 bases between. The chain's CDR3 is CASSVGDGTDTQYF. CDR3 nucleotides: TGTGCCAGCAGCGTAGGGGACGGCACAGATACGCAGTATTTT.

This chain links TRBV19 with TRBJ1-5; D gene ambiguous. The CDR3 has 15 amino acids. The germline V and J ends were trimmed by 7 bases and 0 bases, with 13 bases remaining between them. Looked up from germline, CDR1 is LNHDA and CDR2 is SQIVND (reference sequence). The CDR3 loop reads CASKLGLYSNQPQHF. As DNA, the CDR3 is TGTGCCAGTAAGTTGGGTCTCTATAGCAATCAGCCCCAGCATTTT.

This rearrangement joins TRBV28 to TRBJ2-3; 7 bases match TRBD1. This CDR3 contains 14 residues. V lost 5 bases and J lost 2; bases outside the gene matches: 4. The germline CDR1 and CDR2 sequences are MDHEN and SYDVKM. This CDR3 is CASSPGQDTDTQYF. Written as DNA, the CDR3 is TGTGCCAGCAGTCCAGGACAGGACACAGATACGCAGTATTTT. Based on the CDR3 plus reference TRBV28 and TRBJ2-3, the full variable domain is DVKVTQSSRYLVKRTGEKVFLECVQDMDHENMFWYRQDPGLGLRLIYFSYDVKMKEKGDIPEGYSVSREKKERFSLILESASTNQTSMYLCASSPGQDTDTQYFGPGTRLTVL.

The rearrangement uses TRBV11-2 and TRBJ2-7; D is unclear. The CDR3 loop spans 11 amino acids. V was trimmed by 1 base and J by 5 bases, leaving 3 bases between them. Germline V gives CDR1 SGHAT, CDR2 FQNNGV. CDR3 sequence: CASSLANEQYF. In nucleotides, the CDR3 is TGTGCCAGCAGCTTAGCTAACGAGCAGTACTTC. Using reference TRBV11-2 and TRBJ2-7 for the parts outside the CDR3, the full variable domain is EAGVAQSPRYKIIEKRQSVAFWCNPISGHATLYWYQQILGQGPKLLIQFQNNGVVDDSQLPKDRFSAERLKGVDSTLKIQPAKLEDSAVYLCASSLANEQYFGPGTRLTVT.

This clone is medium-sized in the sample. This chain connects TRBV1 to TRBJ2-7; the D call TRBD2 from the table was never checked on the DNA. TRBV1 is a recognized pseudogene. The CDR3 runs to 16 residues. The CDR3 coding sequence is TGCACCAGCAGCCACAAGGCCCTAGCGGGGGGGGAGGAGCAGTACTTC. Translating gives CTSSHKALAGGEEQYF.

The V and J genes are TRBV5-4 and TRBJ1-1; TRBD1 agrees at 9 bases. V was clipped by 5 bases and J by 10 bases; unmatched bases: 6. Germline V lookup: CDR1 SGHNT, CDR2 YYREEE (reference sequence). The CDR3 consists of 12 residues. CDR3 protein: CASRGTGYGAFF. CDR3 nucleotides: TGTGCCAGCAGAGGGACAGGGTATGGAGCTTTCTTT.

This clone was seen a few times. V is TRBV6-4 and J is TRBJ2-2, with D hard to call. The V and J ends lost 2 bases and 3 bases respectively, with 4 bases between them. This CDR3 comprises 13 residues. From germline, CDR1 is MRHNA and CDR2 SNTAGT. This chain's CDR3 is CASSDRDTGELFF. CDR3 in DNA: TGTGCCAGCAGTGACAGGGACACCGGGGAGCTGTTTTTT.

The chain combines TRBV7-3 with TRBJ2-2; 7 bases agree with TRBD2. V shed 5 bases, J shed 6 bases, and the junction held 9 bases outside the gene matches. Germline CDR1 reads SGHTA; CDR2 reads FQGTGA. CDR3 length equals 15 residues. The CDR3 DNA reads as TGTGCCAGCAGCCCCGATTTAGGGAGGGCCGGGGAGCTGTTTTTT. Translated, it gives CASSPDLGRAGELFF.

The CDR3, as DNA: TGTGCCAGCAGCGATAACCCCCGGGACCAGGTCCCCTACGAGCAGTACTTC. Residues: CASSDNPRDQVPYEQYF. The chain has TRBV9 and TRBJ2-7; D tentatively reads TRBD1 or TRBD2 (5 bases each). This CDR3 spans 17 amino acids. In germline, CDR1 is SGDLS, CDR2 YYNGEE. Trimming shortened V by 3 bases and J by 2 bases, and 21 bases separated the two germline ends.

The J gene is TRBJ1-1, the V gene TRBV7-6; possibly TRBD1 for D (5 bases). V lost 0 bases, J lost 0 bases, and 5 bases lay in between. This CDR3 is 14 amino acids long. Germline loops: CDR1 SGHVS, CDR2 FNYEAQ. The CDR3 sequence is CASSLAGVNTEAFF. In DNA, the CDR3 is TGTGCCAGCAGCTTAGCAGGGGTGAACACTGAAGCTTTCTTT.

This chain joins TRBV7-6 and TRBJ2-7; D ambiguous. The length of the CDR3 is 13 residues. Germline V gene sequence: CDR1 SGHVS, CDR2 FNYEAQ. The ends were cut back, 4 bases at V and 2 bases at J, with 9 bases in the middle. The CDR3 reads CASSSESTYEQYF. The CDR3 region has the DNA TGTGCCAGCAGCTCAGAGTCGACCTACGAGCAGTACTTC.

The CDR3 DNA follows: TGTGCCAGCAGCGTAGAGGCAGGGGGCGACTATGGCTACACCTTC. Residues: CASSVEAGGDYGYTF. V and J are TRBV9 and TRBJ1-2; 8 bases align to TRBD1. Germline V gene sequence: CDR1 SGDLS, CDR2 YYNGEE. The CDR3 loop spans 15 amino acids. V trimming: 0 bases; J trimming: 3 bases; junction bases outside the gene matches: 4.

The chain has TRBV4-1 and TRBJ2-5; D is ambiguous. V lost 0 bases and J 6 bases, leaving 8 bases between the germline ends. The CDR3 is 13 residues long. Germline V lookup: CDR1 MGHRA, CDR2 YSYEKL. The DNA for the CDR3 is TGCGCCAGCAGCCAAGATTTAGCTAAGACCCAGTACTTC. It specifies CASSQDLAKTQYF.

CDR3 protein: CASSPTGENPSGSWYNEQFF. DNA of the CDR3: TGCGCCAGCAGCCCTACAGGGGAAAATCCTAGCGGGAGCTGGTACAATGAGCAGTTCTTC. The J gene is TRBJ2-1, the V gene TRBV4-1; 10 nucleotides line up with TRBD2. The germline V gene has CDR1 MGHRA and CDR2 YSYEKL. The CDR3 has 20 amino acids. V lost 4 bases and J lost 4; bases outside the gene matches: 19.

The rearrangement joins TRBV2 to TRBJ1-3, with D tentatively TRBD1 (5 bases). The V end was cut by 6 bases, the J end by 1 base, with 22 bases between. Germline CDR1 and CDR2: SNHLY and FYNNEI. The CDR3 loop spans 18 amino acids. This CDR3 reads CASSGPGPLGVSGNTIYF. The CDR3 nucleotides are TGTGCCAGCAGCGGTCCGGGCCCCCTGGGGGTTTCTGGAAACACCATATATTTT.

This clone was observed a single time. This rearrangement joins TRBV4-1 to TRBJ2-7; 10 bases agree with TRBD2. The CDR3 contains 16 residues. V was clipped by 0 bases and J by 3 bases; unmatched bases: 5. In germline, CDR1 is MGHRA, CDR2 YSYEKL. The DNA of the CDR3 is TGCGCCAGCAGCCAAGAGGAGGTAGCGGGAGGCTACGAGCAGTACTTC. Amino acid sequence: CASSQEEVAGGYEQYF.

This chain uses TRBV5-5 with TRBJ2-7; D gene ambiguous. The CDR3 extends over 13 amino acids. From germline, CDR1 is SGHKS and CDR2 YYEKEE (reference sequence). V lost 4 bases and J 4 bases, leaving 12 bases between the germline ends. The CDR3 reads CASSLRPDYEQYF. The CDR3 nucleotides read TGTGCCAGCAGCCTTCGGCCAGATTACGAGCAGTACTTC.

J is TRBJ2-7 and V is TRBV9, with TRBD2 as a possible D gene (6 bases). This CDR3 is built from 14 residues. Germline CDR1 is SGDLS and CDR2 is YYNGEE. Trimming removed 4 bases from V and 2 bases from J, with 13 bases in between. The CDR3 here is CASSLTSKAYEQYF. CDR3 sequence (DNA): TGTGCCAGCAGCCTGACTAGTAAAGCCTACGAGCAGTACTTC.

The chain combines TRBV13 with TRBJ1-1; a weak D match, TRBD1 (6 bases). The CDR3 totals 15 residues. Trimming cost V 1 base and J 5 bases, with 14 bases left between them. Germline CDR1 PRHDT, CDR2 FYEKMQ (reference sequence). The CDR3 DNA follows: TGTGCCAGCAGCTTAGACGCAGGGGAGAATACTGAAGCTTTCTTT. Translation gives CASSLDAGENTEAFF.

The V and J genes are TRBV7-9 and TRBJ2-1; D remains unclear. The CDR3 length is 13 residues. Germline assignment: CDR1 SEHNR and CDR2 FQNEAQ (reference sequence). Trimming removed 2 bases at V and 4 bases at J, with 6 bases between. In nucleotides, the CDR3 is TGTGCCAGCAGCTTATCCAATTACAATGAGCAGTTCTTC. Its translation: CASSLSNYNEQFF. The whole variable domain, filled in from reference TRBV7-9 and TRBJ2-1, reads DTGVSQNPRHKITKRGQNVTFRCDPISEHNRLYWYRQTLGQGPEFLTYFQNEAQLEKSRLLSDRFSAERPKGSFSTLEIQRTEQGDSAMYLCASSLSNYNEQFFGPGTRLTVL.

The chain couples TRBV30 to TRBJ2-3, with D possibly matching TRBD1 (5 bases). Trimming shortened V by 1 base and J by 5 bases, and 16 bases separated the two germline ends. The CDR3 is 15 residues long. The germline V gene has CDR1 GTSNPN and CDR2 SVGIG (reference sequence). The CDR3 DNA reads TGTGCCTGGAGTGGTCGGGTGGGGCGTCGAGATACGCAGTATTTT. It codes for CAWSGRVGRRDTQYF.

This clone was seen just once. The chain combines TRBV5-1 with TRBJ2-2, with 10 bases lining up with TRBD2. The germline gives CDR1 SGHRS, CDR2 YFSETQ. Trimming took 4 bases from V and 6 from J; bases not matched to a gene: 15. There are 18 residues in the CDR3. The CDR3 is CASSPGSGLAGEAGELFF. In DNA form, the CDR3 reads TGCGCCAGCAGCCCCGGGTCGGGGCTAGCGGGAGAGGCCGGGGAGCTGTTTTTT.

The gene calls are TRBV7-9 and TRBJ2-7, with TRBD1 as a possible D gene (6 bases). CDR1 and CDR2 (germline): SEHNR, FQNEAQ (reference sequence). The CDR3 spans 14 residues. Trimming took off 1 base at V and 7 bases at J, with 14 bases between the two ends. CDR3 loop: CASSLDRQVGEQYF. For the CDR3, the DNA is TGTGCCAGCAGCTTAGACCGACAGGTTGGGGAGCAGTACTTC.